Following are 5 T cell receptor beta chains from one sample sequenced in a study of T-cell memory formation after mild COVID-19. Via MiXCR, TCRdb re-called the 5' RACE reads, giving one row per CDR3 protein. In the table there are about 560,000 distinct CDR3 sequences, about a fifth of which are singletons. The sample taken for sequencing was PBMCs or a T cell subset sorted from them (not recorded which). The receptors were sampled from an adult woman who had mild COVID-19 (a few samples of this study predate the infection). Cell type and time point are not known.

The rearrangement uses TRBV2 and TRBJ1-4, with D possibly matching TRBD1 (5 bases). The CDR3 runs to 15 residues. V was clipped by 4 bases and J by 15 bases, with 24 bases between them. CDR1 is SNHLY, CDR2 FYNNEI, per germline. The CDR3 sequence: CASSAKSRGSRRVFF. DNA of the CDR3: TGTGCCAGCAGTGCCAAAAGTCGGGGCAGTCGGAGGGTGTTTTTT.

This chain joins TRBV9 and TRBJ2-1, with D maybe TRBD2 (7 bases). Germline V gene data show CDR1 as SGDLS and CDR2 as YYNGEE. The V end lost 7 bases, the J end lost 9 bases, and 20 bases lay between the germline ends. The CDR3 runs 14 residues. The CDR3 nucleotides are TGTGCCAGCGGCCTCGAAGGGGGGGCTGGTGAGCAGTTCTTC. This codes for CASGLEGGAGEQFF.

This clonotype was found many times. One junction end disagrees with the germline gene, perhaps due to a read error. The rearrangement joins TRBV7-3 to TRBJ2-1, with a possible D match to TRBD1 (5 bases). The CDR3 spans 15 residues. The germline V gene encodes CDR1 SGHTA and CDR2 FQGTGA. CDR3 sequence (DNA): TGCGCCAGCAGCTTGCGGCAGGGCTCCTACAATGAGCAGTTCTTC. This gives the protein CASSLRQGSYNEQFF.

V gene TRBV5-1 combines with J gene TRBJ2-5; possibly TRBD1 for D (6 bases). The CDR3 length is 16 residues. The germline V gene has CDR1 SGHRS and CDR2 YFSETQ. V lost 2 bases and J 5 bases, leaving 19 bases between the germline ends. CDR3 sequence: CASSFGSLQGVETQYF. The CDR3 region has the DNA TGCGCCAGCAGCTTTGGTTCGCTACAGGGTGTGGAGACCCAGTACTTC.

This clonotype was observed many times. V and J are TRBV7-2 and TRBJ2-5, with unresolved D. V gave up 0 bases and J gave up 1 base, with 6 bases separating them. The V gene's germline CDR1 is SGHTA and CDR2 FQGNSA. The length of the CDR3 is 14 residues. As DNA, the CDR3 is TGTGCCAGCAGCTTAGCCGGACCCCAAGAGACCCAGTACTTC. Its protein is CASSLAGPQETQYF. The full variable domain, rest sourced from reference TRBV7-2 and TRBJ2-5, is GAGVSQSPSNKVTEKGKDVELRCDPISGHTALYWYRQSLGQGLEFLIYFQGNSAPDKSGLPSDRFSAERTGGSVSTLTIQRTQQEDSAVYLCASSLAGPQETQYFGPGTRLLVL.